This T cell receptor beta chain appears in the sequencing data of a study of T cell responses to AZD1222 COVID-19 vaccine. Notes on the study in general: It should be noted that donors were predominantly white British and more often female, and clonal diversity was possibly underestimated.

This clone was seen only once. The antigen remains undetermined. The table came from immunoSEQ multiplex PCR; TCRdb's copy has only in-frame clones and leaves some out. This sample carries 100,000 to 120,000 clones, around 90% of them seen once, and the ten largest clones take roughly 15%. Trimming removed 0 bases at V and 4 bases at J, with 15 bases between. Germline CDR1 and CDR2: MGHRA and YSYEKL. CDR3 length equals 17 residues. The sequenced sample was peripheral blood, obtained 28 days after the second AZD1222 dose. This chain joins TRBV4-1 and TRBJ1-4; D may be TRBD1 (6 bases). The clonotype comes from an adult who received the AZD1222 COVID-19 vaccine. CDR3: CASSQDSFPRGNEKLFF. DNA for the CDR3: TGCGCCAGCAGCCAAGATTCATTCCCCAGGGGTAATGAAAAACTGTTTTTT.